These T cell receptor beta chains were read from a single sample in a study of blood T cell repertoires in COVID-19. Generated by immunoSEQ multiplex PCR, the TCRdb table keeps only in-frame clones and is missing some. The table lists about 86,000 clones, more than 60% of them singletons. Sequencing was done on a sample of peripheral blood. These receptors were taken from a man between 65 and 85 years old with acute or convalescent COVID-19. Each CDR3 is given without its conserved first and last residue. Fields, in order: CDR3 length, V gene, CDR3 protein.

length: 12
V: TRBV3-1/TRBV3-2
CDR3: ASSPRAGDWPQH

length: 12
V: TRBV5-1
CDR3: ASSLLAGEPKSY

length: 14
V: TRBV15
CDR3: ATSPPGTGGRNEQF

length: 12
V: TRBV5-5
CDR3: ASSLRQGSYEQY

length: 13
V: TRBV27
CDR3: ASSLRGRDRDGYT

length: 13
V: TRBV2
CDR3: ASSVTGASSYEQY

length: 12
V: TRBV23-1
CDR3: ASGETGIGSPLH

length: 15
V: TRBV28
CDR3: ASSPNTLAGFDNEQF

length: 12
V: TRBV27
CDR3: ASSLRQGRDIQY

length: 11
V: TRBV30
CDR3: AWSDRGDTEAF

length: 12
V: TRBV10-3
CDR3: AIRGASDNYGYT

length: 13
V: TRBV27
CDR3: ASSLSGTGSYEQY

length: 14
V: TRBV9
CDR3: ASSETGEPYNSPLH

length: 16
V: TRBV4-1
CDR3: ASSQVMIRGSSTDTQY

length: 10
V: TRBV4-1
CDR3: ASSQDLYTIY

length: 11
V: TRBV5-1
CDR3: ASSSRGEQPQH

length: 13
V: TRBV5-1
CDR3: ASSLDGRGPGEQY

length: 14
V: TRBV15
CDR3: ATSSLGGTDGNTIY

length: 10
V: TRBV7-9
CDR3: ASSWTGAEAF

length: 13
V: TRBV5-1
CDR3: ASSELAGTSYEQY

length: 14
V: TRBV5-6
CDR3: ASSFGPGQGYNEQF

length: 13
V: TRBV28
CDR3: ASRPAGGAHETQY

length: 15
V: TRBV4-1
CDR3: ACSPRVGQGITDEQY

length: 16
V: TRBV7-2
CDR3: ASSLPRNTGDATDTQY

length: 12
V: TRBV5-1
CDR3: ASSYPSRTGEQY

length: 12
V: TRBV28
CDR3: ASSLAGRSYEQY

length: 17
V: TRBV19
CDR3: ASSIGLLAGGPDQETQY

length: 11
V: TRBV4-2
CDR3: ASSQETYNEQF

length: 15
V: TRBV19
CDR3: ASRPTGGAGSYNEQF

length: 10
V: TRBV28
CDR3: ASTTGAEGYT

length: 15
V: TRBV16
CDR3: ASSQSLTSGAYNEQF

length: 14
V: TRBV11-2
CDR3: ASSSRRANSGNTIY

length: 11
V: TRBV7-8
CDR3: ASSLGATDTQY

length: 14
V: TRBV7-4
CDR3: ASSLVGTSLSYEQY

length: 12
V: TRBV7-9
CDR3: ASSPYVTGTEAF

length: 13
V: TRBV27
CDR3: ASSYRGGVTGELF

length: 14
V: TRBV5-1
CDR3: ASSLLGGSSGNTIY

length: 11
V: TRBV20-1
CDR3: SASDRVWETQY

length: 12
V: TRBV2
CDR3: ASSDRTRGEKLF

length: 12
V: TRBV6-5
CDR3: ASRETGDNSPLH

length: 12
V: TRBV11-2
CDR3: ASSRAGLNTEAF

length: 13
V: TRBV4-1
CDR3: ASSRKGTENQPQH

length: 10
V: TRBV3-1/TRBV3-2
CDR3: ASRDSQETQY

length: 11
V: TRBV27
CDR3: ASSLSGNYGYT

length: 11
V: TRBV6-6
CDR3: ASSMTGVGEQY

length: 11
V: TRBV19
CDR3: ASSPPGFQPQH

length: 15
V: TRBV28
CDR3: ASSFHISQGYQETQY

length: 14
V: TRBV6-6
CDR3: ASSRPGQGDNQPQH

length: 13
V: TRBV9
CDR3: ASSVVSGSWTEAF

length: 12
V: TRBV10-3
CDR3: ATVGTGGTDTQY